These T cell receptor beta chains were read from a single sample in a study of a mutant IDH1 vaccine in newly diagnosed glioma. Some clones are missing from TCRdb's copy, which holds only in-frame ones; the method was immunoSEQ multiplex PCR. This table holds fewer than 100,000 clones, roughly 90% found once. These receptors have no known antigen. The source material was PBMCs, sampled from a glioma patient whose treatment included an IDH1 peptide vaccine. These receptors were collected from a woman aged 50 to 60 with glioma. The CDR3 runs from the conserved cysteine through the conserved F or W. D genes are given only for firm matches. The size entry is marked missing in some rows and otherwise reads once, few, many or a size class.

d_gene: NA; v_gene: TRBV30; j_gene: TRBJ1-2; abundance: few; CDR3aa: CAWSVPENYGYTF; CDR3nt: TGTGCCTGGAGTGTACCCGAAAACTATGGCTACACCTTC
d_gene: TRBD1; v_gene: TRBV19; j_gene: TRBJ2-7; abundance: NA; CDR3aa: CASSTPGQGVNEQYF; CDR3nt: TGTGCCAGTAGTACCCCGGGACAGGGGGTCAACGAGCAGTACTTC
d_gene: NA; v_gene: TRBV5-6; j_gene: TRBJ1-6; abundance: NA; CDR3aa: CASSSYATGSNSPLHF; CDR3nt: TGTGCCAGCAGCTCCTACGCCACAGGGAGCAATTCACCCCTCCACTTT
d_gene: NA; v_gene: TRBV7-6; j_gene: TRBJ1-3; abundance: NA; CDR3aa: CASSLGQFLSGNTIYF; CDR3nt: TGTGCCAGCAGCTTAGGACAGTTCCTCTCTGGAAACACCATATATTTT
d_gene: NA; v_gene: TRBV7-3; j_gene: TRBJ2-5; abundance: NA; CDR3aa: CASSSSHEETQYF; CDR3nt: TGTGCCAGCAGCTCCTCCCATGAGGAGACCCAGTACTTC
d_gene: NA; v_gene: TRBV9; j_gene: TRBJ1-2; abundance: once; CDR3aa: CASSTDLGLSYGYTF; CDR3nt: TGTGCCAGCAGCACAGATTTGGGACTATCCTATGGCTACACCTTC
d_gene: NA; v_gene: TRBV5-1; j_gene: TRBJ2-7; abundance: NA; CDR3aa: CASSLAGGLNYEQYF; CDR3nt: TGCGCCAGCAGCTTGGCAGGGGGGCTGAACTACGAGCAGTACTTC
d_gene: NA; v_gene: TRBV30; j_gene: TRBJ2-7; abundance: NA; CDR3aa: CAWSDLRQYEQYF; CDR3nt: TGTGCCTGGAGCGATCTTCGACAGTACGAGCAGTACTTC
d_gene: TRBD1; v_gene: TRBV7-9; j_gene: TRBJ2-2; abundance: once; CDR3aa: CASSLVGTANTGELFF; CDR3nt: TGTGCCAGCAGCTTAGTCGGGACAGCGAACACCGGGGAGCTGTTTTTT
d_gene: NA; v_gene: TRBV21-1; j_gene: TRBJ1-2; abundance: few; CDR3aa: CASSNGSRDRDPGYTF; CDR3nt: TGTGCCAGCAGCAATGGTTCCCGAGACAGGGACCCTGGCTACACCTTC
d_gene: NA; v_gene: TRBV20-1; j_gene: TRBJ2-1; abundance: NA; CDR3aa: CSATDSQQFF; CDR3nt: TGCAGTGCTACAGATTCACAGCAGTTCTTC
d_gene: TRBD2; v_gene: TRBV6-1; j_gene: TRBJ2-3; abundance: NA; CDR3aa: CASSVSLAGGLDTQYF; CDR3nt: TGTGCCAGCAGTGTCTCGCTAGCGGGAGGACTTGATACGCAGTATTTT
d_gene: TRBD2; v_gene: TRBV6-5; j_gene: TRBJ2-1; abundance: NA; CDR3aa: CASSYEIGRQGEQFF; CDR3nt: TGTGCCAGCAGTTATGAAATCGGGAGGCAGGGTGAGCAGTTCTTC
d_gene: NA; v_gene: TRBV4-1; j_gene: TRBJ2-7; abundance: NA; CDR3aa: CASSQDSRGPYEQYF; CDR3nt: TGCGCCAGCAGCCAAGATAGTCGGGGACCCTACGAGCAGTACTTC
d_gene: TRBD2; v_gene: TRBV7-2; j_gene: TRBJ2-2; abundance: NA; CDR3aa: CASSFSSGRYTGELFF; CDR3nt: TGTGCCAGCAGCTTCAGTAGCGGGAGGTATACCGGGGAGCTGTTTTTT
d_gene: NA; v_gene: TRBV6-6; j_gene: TRBJ1-5; abundance: NA; CDR3aa: CASTKIGGDQPQHF; CDR3nt: TGTGCCAGCACCAAAATAGGAGGGGATCAGCCCCAGCATTTT
d_gene: NA; v_gene: TRBV6-1; j_gene: TRBJ1-1; abundance: NA; CDR3aa: CASSIQGNTEAFF; CDR3nt: TGTGCCAGCAGTATACAGGGGAACACTGAAGCTTTCTTT
d_gene: NA; v_gene: TRBV7-9; j_gene: TRBJ2-7; abundance: NA; CDR3aa: CASSLRQTYEQYF; CDR3nt: TGTGCCAGCAGCTTAAGACAGACGTACGAGCAGTACTTC
d_gene: TRBD1; v_gene: TRBV27; j_gene: TRBJ1-1; abundance: NA; CDR3aa: CASSFLGQGLNTEAFF; CDR3nt: TGTGCCAGCAGTTTTTTGGGACAGGGGTTGAACACTGAAGCTTTCTTT
d_gene: NA; v_gene: TRBV2; j_gene: TRBJ1-1; abundance: few; CDR3aa: CASPTGAEAFF; CDR3nt: TGTGCCAGCCCCACTGGCGCTGAAGCTTTCTTT
d_gene: TRBD1; v_gene: TRBV6-1; j_gene: TRBJ2-7; abundance: NA; CDR3aa: CASSERNSRGYEQYF; CDR3nt: TGTGCCAGCAGTGAAAGAAACAGCAGGGGGTACGAGCAGTACTTC
d_gene: NA; v_gene: TRBV11-2; j_gene: TRBJ2-7; abundance: NA; CDR3aa: CASGHGFLEQYF; CDR3nt: TGTGCCAGCGGCCATGGGTTCCTCGAGCAGTACTTC
d_gene: TRBD1; v_gene: TRBV5-4; j_gene: TRBJ1-4; abundance: NA; CDR3aa: CASSPDGGQGNEKLFF; CDR3nt: TGTGCCAGCAGCCCAGATGGGGGACAGGGGAATGAAAAACTGTTTTTT
d_gene: NA; v_gene: TRBV6-1; j_gene: TRBJ1-1; abundance: NA; CDR3aa: CASGGRRSGTEAFF; CDR3nt: TGTGCCAGCGGTGGGCGGCGATCCGGTACTGAAGCTTTCTTT
d_gene: TRBD1; v_gene: TRBV6-6; j_gene: TRBJ1-1; abundance: NA; CDR3aa: CASSYIGTGYTEAFF; CDR3nt: TGTGCCAGCAGTTACATCGGGACAGGGTACACTGAAGCTTTCTTT
d_gene: NA; v_gene: TRBV6-4; j_gene: TRBJ2-3; abundance: NA; CDR3aa: CASSDSGGVSTDTQYF; CDR3nt: TGTGCCAGCAGTGACTCGGGCGGGGTAAGCACAGATACGCAGTATTTT
d_gene: NA; v_gene: TRBV5-6; j_gene: TRBJ2-5; abundance: once; CDR3aa: CASTFRAGETQYF; CDR3nt: TGTGCCAGCACCTTCCGGGCGGGGGAGACCCAGTACTTC
d_gene: NA; v_gene: TRBV5-4; j_gene: TRBJ1-5; abundance: once; CDR3aa: CASSIRGGGNQPQHF; CDR3nt: TGTGCCAGCAGCATCCGAGGGGGTGGCAATCAGCCCCAGCATTTT
d_gene: NA; v_gene: TRBV7-8; j_gene: TRBJ1-2; abundance: NA; CDR3aa: CASSLRREVGYGYTF; CDR3nt: TGTGCCAGCAGCTTACGCAGGGAGGTGGGCTATGGCTACACCTTC
d_gene: NA; v_gene: TRBV9; j_gene: TRBJ2-7; abundance: NA; CDR3aa: CASSPGGLSSEQYF; CDR3nt: TGTGCCAGCAGCCCGGGGGGCCTCTCCTCCGAGCAGTACTTC
d_gene: NA; v_gene: TRBV11-3; j_gene: TRBJ2-1; abundance: NA; CDR3aa: CASSLGSQAHNEQFF; CDR3nt: TGTGCCAGCAGCTTAGGTTCACAGGCCCACAATGAGCAGTTCTTC
d_gene: NA; v_gene: TRBV2; j_gene: TRBJ2-6; abundance: NA; CDR3aa: CASSQKYYLQSRANVLTF; CDR3nt: TGTGCCAGCAGTCAGAAATATTACCTACAAAGTCGGGCCAACGTCCTGACTTTC
d_gene: NA; v_gene: TRBV7-9; j_gene: TRBJ1-1; abundance: few; CDR3aa: CASSPPGLRF; CDR3nt: TGTGCCAGCAGTCCACCCGGTCTCCGATTT
d_gene: TRBD1; v_gene: TRBV11-2; j_gene: TRBJ2-7; abundance: NA; CDR3aa: CASSTLRDRDNEQYF; CDR3nt: TGTGCCAGCAGCACGCTCCGGGACAGGGATAACGAGCAGTACTTC
d_gene: NA; v_gene: TRBV5-5; j_gene: TRBJ1-1; abundance: NA; CDR3aa: CASSLKFTNTEAFF; CDR3nt: TGTGCCAGCAGCTTAAAATTTACGAACACTGAAGCTTTCTTT